This T cell receptor (beta chain) was recovered during a study of blood T cells in healthy people across ages. This clonotype has just one count. Its antigen is as yet unknown. The V end lost 5 bases, the J end lost 6 bases, and 24 bases lay between the germline ends. CDR3 length: 17 amino acids. Germline V lookup: CDR1 SGHTA, CDR2 FQGNSA. The second PCR ran about 6 to 12 cycles with a sample-barcoded 5' primer and J-beta primers. TCRdb re-analysed the 5' RACE reads in MiXCR, keeping a single row per CDR3 protein. Among 800,000 to 900,000 distinct CDR3 sequences listed, around two thirds were seen once. General observations from the study: The fall in TCR beta diversity per million T cells was roughly linear with age. Comparison with aged donors showed that long-lived donors had more naive CD4+ cells and higher diversity.

This sequence was found in a young man in good health. The V and J genes are TRBV7-2 and TRBJ2-3, with D tentatively TRBD2 (7 bases). Sequences were obtained from blood. In DNA, the CDR3 is TGTGCCAGCAGCCGGCCCTACGCGGGGGCTAGACGGGATACGCAGTATTTT. It yields the protein CASSRPYAGARRDTQYF.